Listed here are 30 T cell receptor beta chains from one sample, sequenced in a study of immune cell composition in non-small cell lung cancer. The normal lung sample lay at least 3 cm, and maximally far, from the tumour. Measured with immunoSEQ multiplex PCR; TCRdb has only the in-frame clones, and not every one. This sample carries over 5,000 clones, 60% to 75% of them seen once, and the ten largest clones take approximately 5.3%. Sequencing was done on a sample of non-adjacent lung tissue. Receptors originate from a human donor with non-small cell lung cancer.

Sample share makes this clone medium-sized. The V call is TRBV19, the J call TRBJ2-7; 7 positions agree with TRBD1. The germline gives CDR1 LNHDA, CDR2 SQIVND (reference sequence). J lost 4 bases, V lost 5 bases, and 2 bases had no gene match. The length of the CDR3 is 12 residues. DNA for the CDR3: TGTGCCAGTAGTGCGACAGGGTACGAGCAGTACTTC. It codes for CASSATGYEQYF.

This clone was picked up a small number of times. V gene TRBV18 combines with J gene TRBJ1-3; D is perhaps TRBD1 (5 bases). Germline-derived CDR1 and CDR2 are KGHSH and LQKENI. This CDR3 is 14 amino acids long. Between the trimmed V and J ends, which lost 2 bases and 4 bases, there was a span of 9 bases. CDR3 sequence reads: CASSPGASGNTIYF. In DNA, the CDR3 is TGTGCCAGCTCACCAGGGGCTTCCGGAAACACCATATATTTT.

V gene TRBV19 combines with J gene TRBJ2-7; TRBD2 agrees at 8 bases. Germline CDR1 LNHDA, CDR2 SQIVND (reference sequence). V shed 4 bases, J shed 7 bases, and the junction held 15 bases outside the gene matches. CDR3 length: 16 amino acids. The CDR3 DNA sequence: TGTGCCAGTAGTACGCCCCGGGGGGGTAGTGTACGGGAGCAGTACTTC. Amino acids: CASSTPRGGSVREQYF.

The chain uses TRBV20-1 and TRBJ2-1, with D tentatively TRBD1 (5 bases). The ends were cut back, 6 bases at V and 5 bases at J, with 8 bases in the middle. This CDR3 contains 11 residues. Looked up from germline, CDR1 is DFQATT and CDR2 is SNEGSKA (reference sequence). In DNA form, the CDR3 reads TGCAGTGCGACAGAAAACAATGAGCAGTTCTTC. It codes for CSATENNEQFF.

The chain employs TRBV4-3 and TRBJ1-3; D is possibly TRBD1 (5 bases). The CDR3 extends over 19 amino acids. V gave up 2 bases and J gave up 0 bases, with 20 bases separating them. From germline, CDR1 is LGHNA and CDR2 YSLEER. The CDR3 protein is CASSQYAVKGRSSGNTIYF. In DNA, the CDR3 is TGCGCCAGCAGCCAATATGCTGTGAAGGGGCGAAGCTCTGGAAACACCATATATTTT.

The chain is built from TRBV5-1 and TRBJ1-2; 8 bases map to TRBD1. Unmatched junction bases numbered 9, after V lost 2 bases and J lost 6 bases. Looked up from germline, CDR1 is SGHRS and CDR2 is YFSETQ. The CDR3 is made up of 15 amino acids. The DNA of the CDR3 is TGCGCCAGCAGCTTTTCAGGGGGCGGGGGCCATGGCTACACCTTC. Its translation: CASSFSGGGGHGYTF.

This sequence joins TRBV28 and TRBJ2-1; D is perhaps TRBD2 (6 bases). The CDR3 has 13 amino acids. Trimming removed 3 bases from V and 9 bases from J, with 12 bases in between. Looked up from germline, CDR1 is MDHEN and CDR2 is SYDVKM. DNA for the CDR3: TGTGCCAGCAGTTTTTGGCAGGGAGGTGAGCAGTTCTTC. It is translated as CASSFWQGGEQFF.

The chain couples TRBV30 to TRBJ2-7, with 10 bases lining up with TRBD1. After removal of 1 base from V and 3 bases from J, the junction contained 6 bases not matched to a gene. Germline V gene lookup returns CDR1 GTSNPN and CDR2 SVGIG (reference sequence). This CDR3 region has 15 residues. Here the CDR3 DNA reads TGTGCCTGGAGTGACCCGGGACAGGGGAACTACGAGCAGTACTTC. Protein sequence: CAWSDPGQGNYEQYF. Variable domain in full (rest from reference TRBV30 and TRBJ2-7): SQTIHQWPATLVQPVGSPLSLECTVEGTSNPNLYWYRQAAGRGLQLLFYSVGIGQISSEVPQNLSASRPQDRQFILSSKKLLLSDSGFYLCAWSDPGQGNYEQYFGPGTRLTVT.

This clone showed up just a few times. This chain links TRBV30 with TRBJ1-4, with D maybe TRBD1 (6 bases). The CDR3 is made up of 15 amino acids. V gave up 2 bases and J gave up 8 bases, with 18 bases separating them. Germline assignment: CDR1 GTSNPN and CDR2 SVGIG (reference sequence). The CDR3 nucleotides are TGTGCCTGGAGTCAAGAAGGGGGACCTTCGGAAAAACTGTTTTTT. Translation gives CAWSQEGGPSEKLFF.

V gene TRBV28 combines with J gene TRBJ1-2, with 9 nucleotides matching TRBD1. After removal of 8 bases from V and 4 bases from J, the junction contained 11 bases not matched to a gene. Germline V CDR1 and CDR2: MDHEN, SYDVKM. The CDR3 runs to 15 residues. CDR3 amino acids: CASRSEGQGSYGYTF. CDR3 sequence (DNA): TGTGCCAGCCGCTCCGAGGGACAGGGATCCTATGGCTACACCTTC.

This clone was picked up one time. The chain has TRBV28 and TRBJ2-7; 8 bases are shared with TRBD1. Germline lookup yields CDR1 MDHEN and CDR2 SYDVKM. The CDR3 sequence is 15 residues long. V was pared by 6 bases and J by 3 bases, with 10 bases of the junction left unmatched. Written as DNA, the CDR3 is TGTGCCAGCAGGGATTCAGGGACAGGACACTACGAGCAGTACTTC. Translation gives CASRDSGTGHYEQYF.

This chain connects TRBV10-3 to TRBJ1-3; 8 positions agree with TRBD1. V trimming: 4 bases; J trimming: 0 bases; junction bases outside the gene matches: 5. The CDR3 consists of 16 residues. Germline V gene lookup returns CDR1 ENHRY and CDR2 SYGVKD. Here the CDR3 reads CAISGGQEYSGNTIYF. In nucleotides, the CDR3 is TGTGCCATCAGTGGGGGACAGGAATACTCTGGAAACACCATATATTTT.

This rearrangement joins TRBV28 to TRBJ2-7, with 10 positions matching TRBD1. The CDR3 consists of 17 residues. The V gene's germline CDR1 is MDHEN and CDR2 SYDVKM. With V trimmed by 8 bases and J by 3 bases, 16 bases remained unmatched. As DNA, the CDR3 is TGTGCCAGCTGTGGACAGGGGGTAATTGAACTAGGCTACGAGCAGTACTTC. This gives the protein CASCGQGVIELGYEQYF.

In nucleotides, the CDR3 is TGTGCCAGCAGCTTAATGGCTCTGCTGGGGGCCAGCAATCAGCCCCAGCATTTT. Its translation is CASSLMALLGASNQPQHF. The J gene is TRBJ1-5, the V gene TRBV7-8, with D possibly TRBD1 on 6 matching bases. Germline-derived CDR1 and CDR2 are SGHVS and FQNEAQ. CDR3 length: 18 residues. V was clipped by 2 bases and J by 1 base, with 18 bases between them.

The rearrangement uses TRBV5-6 and TRBJ2-7, with 8 bases aligning to TRBD1. V shed 2 bases and J 1 base; nucleotides not matched to a gene: 2. Germline values: CDR1 SGHDT, CDR2 YYEEEE. The CDR3 extends over 14 amino acids. The CDR3 sequence: CASSFRTGSYEQYF. Written as DNA, the CDR3 is TGTGCCAGCAGCTTCAGGACAGGGTCCTACGAGCAGTACTTC.

The chain is built from TRBV7-3 and TRBJ2-1, with 11 bases aligning to TRBD2. Trimming cost V 5 bases and J 10 bases; bases outside gene matches: 10. The CDR3 is made up of 15 amino acids. Germline CDR1 and CDR2: SGHTA and FQGTGA. This CDR3 reads CASSPGTSGLGEQFF. The CDR3 bases are TGTGCCAGCAGCCCGGGGACTAGCGGACTCGGGGAGCAGTTCTTC.

V gene TRBV4-2 combines with J gene TRBJ1-3; D is unclear. The CDR3 extends over 16 amino acids. V was clipped by 1 base and J by 0 bases, with 10 bases between them. The germline V gene encodes CDR1 LGHNA and CDR2 YNFKEQ. Here the CDR3 reads CASSQGVRDSGNTIYF. The CDR3 DNA reads TGTGCCAGCAGCCAAGGTGTCCGGGACTCTGGAAACACCATATATTTT.

There are a few counts of this clone. The gene calls are TRBV4-2 and TRBJ2-7; 7 bases are shared with TRBD2. This CDR3 spans 12 amino acids. Germline V gene sequence: CDR1 LGHNA, CDR2 YNFKEQ. J was trimmed by 5 bases and V by 5 bases; bases with no gene match: 3. The CDR3: CASSLRGNEQYF. The CDR3 nucleotides are TGTGCCAGCAGCTTGCGGGGGAACGAGCAGTACTTC.

This clone was picked up a small number of times. This chain uses TRBV5-4 with TRBJ2-7, with 7 bases that match TRBD1. Trimming at V came to 4 bases and at J to 2 bases, leaving 9 bases not matched to a gene. Germline CDR1 and CDR2: SGHNT and YYREEE (reference sequence). The CDR3 runs to 15 residues. CDR3 DNA sequence: TGTGCCAGCAGCCCCCGGACAGGAGCGCCCTACGAGCAGTACTTC. It translates to CASSPRTGAPYEQYF.

V gene TRBV11-3 combines with J gene TRBJ2-7, with TRBD2 matching over 8 bases. V gave up 5 bases and J gave up 5 bases; unmatched junction bases: 5. The germline V gene has CDR1 SGHNT and CDR2 YENEEA. The CDR3 covers 13 residues. The CDR3 reads CASSIGGVDEQYF. CDR3 in DNA: TGTGCCAGCAGCATCGGGGGGGTGGACGAGCAGTACTTC. The full variable domain, its missing parts supplied by reference TRBV11-3 and TRBJ2-7, is EAGVVQSPRYKIIEKKQPVAFWCNPISGHNTLYWYLQNLGQGPELLIRYENEEAVDDSQLPKDRFSAERLKGVDSTLKIQPAELGDSAVYLCASSIGGVDEQYFGPGTRLTVT.

The CDR3 region has the DNA TGTGCCAGTAGTTTGACGGGACTAGCGGGTTTGGGCAATGAGCAGTTCTTC. This codes for CASSLTGLAGLGNEQFF. V is TRBV19 and J is TRBJ2-1; 12 bases align to TRBD2. V lost 5 bases and J lost 6; bases outside the gene matches: 11. The CDR3 sequence is 17 residues long. Germline V lookup: CDR1 LNHDA, CDR2 SQIVND (reference sequence). The full variable domain, its missing parts supplied by reference TRBV19 and TRBJ2-1, is DGGITQSPKYLFRKEGQNVTLSCEQNLNHDAMYWYRQDPGQGLRLIYYSQIVNDFQKGDIAEGYSVSREKKESFPLTVTSAQKNPTAFYLCASSLTGLAGLGNEQFFGPGTRLTVL.

This clone was counted once. This sequence joins TRBV7-9 and TRBJ2-2, with 8 bases identical to TRBD1. From germline, CDR1 is SEHNR and CDR2 FQNEAQ (reference sequence). This CDR3 comprises 15 residues. J lost 3 bases, V lost 5 bases, and 5 bases had no gene match. CDR3 in amino acids: CASSPRGRDTGELFF. The CDR3 DNA is TGTGCCAGCAGCCCCAGGGGGCGAGACACCGGGGAGCTGTTTTTT.

Notes on this clone: At one boundary the junction diverges from the germline segment, which might be a read error. The CDR3 reads CASSLGENQPQHF. The CDR3 nucleotides are TGTGCCAGCAGCTTGGGAGAGAATCAGCCCCAGCATTTT. This rearrangement joins TRBV5-3 to TRBJ1-5, with D hard to call. TRBV5-3 is an ORF; its function is uncertain. This CDR3 is built from 13 residues.

The rearrangement joins TRBV9 to TRBJ2-1; TRBD1 matches 7 bases. This CDR3 is 15 amino acids long. With 3 bases clipped from V and 3 bases from J, the junction kept 6 bases outside the gene matches. CDR1 and CDR2 (germline): SGDLS, YYNGEE. The CDR3 DNA is TGTGCCAGCAGCGAACAGGGGATCTTCTACAATGAGCAGTTCTTC. It yields the protein CASSEQGIFYNEQFF.

CDR3 protein: CASSRTLYGGTYGYTF. The CDR3, as DNA: TGTGCCAGCAGCCGGACTCTCTACGGCGGGACCTATGGCTACACCTTC. The V gene is TRBV5-8, the J gene TRBJ1-2, with a possible D match to TRBD1 (5 bases). Trimming shortened V by 4 bases and J by 4 bases, and 20 bases separated the two germline ends. Germline V CDR1 and CDR2: SGHTS, YDEGEE. The CDR3 is 16 amino acids.

This sequence joins TRBV18 and TRBJ2-6; weak D call: TRBD1 (6 bases). V was clipped by 2 bases and J by 4 bases, with 21 bases between them. Germline V CDR1 and CDR2: KGHSH, LQKENI. The CDR3 has 19 residues. Here the CDR3 reads CASSPSLGEGGTGANVLTF. CDR3 nucleotides: TGTGCCAGCTCACCATCCCTCGGTGAAGGGGGTACAGGGGCCAACGTCCTGACTTTC.

The chain carries TRBV27 and TRBJ1-1; D gene ambiguous. The CDR3 spans 14 residues. From germline, CDR1 is MNHEY and CDR2 SMNVEV (reference sequence). V lost 7 bases and J 2 bases, leaving 14 bases between the germline ends. CDR3 sequence (DNA): TGTGCCAGCATTGGCAGGTATGAAAACACTGAAGCTTTCTTT. Translating it yields CASIGRYENTEAFF.

The chain combines TRBV2 with TRBJ1-4; 10 bases are shared with TRBD1. Germline loops: CDR1 SNHLY, CDR2 FYNNEI. Trimming took 5 bases from V and 8 from J; bases not matched to a gene: 5. This CDR3 has 14 residues. The CDR3 bases are TGTGCCAGCAGTCCCGGGACAGGGGTCGAAAAACTGTTTTTT. It is translated as CASSPGTGVEKLFF.

This clone came up a few times. The gene calls are TRBV2 and TRBJ2-3; TRBD2 agrees at 11 bases. The ends lost 6 bases at V and 2 bases at J; junction bases unmatched: 7. This CDR3 contains 16 residues. CDR1 and CDR2 (germline): SNHLY, FYNNEI. CDR3 loop: CASRVGTSGNTDTQYF. For the CDR3, the DNA is TGTGCCAGCAGAGTCGGGACTAGCGGAAACACAGATACGCAGTATTTT.

This clone came up a few times. The CDR3 DNA reads TGCAGCGTTAAAGGCAGGGAGGGCAATCAGCCCCAGCATTTT. Amino acids: CSVKGREGNQPQHF. The chain recombines TRBV29-1 with TRBJ1-5; possibly TRBD1 for D (5 bases). V gave up 5 bases and J gave up 2 bases, with 13 bases separating them. Looked up from germline, CDR1 is SQVTM and CDR2 is ANQGSEA. The CDR3 runs to 14 residues.